This record looks at one T cell receptor beta chain sequence and its context. Its specificity is not known. This specimen comes from a study of shared clonotypes between healthy human individuals. Study-level findings and limits: Larger estimated richness was generally recorded for naive subsets relative to memory subsets. Genetic and exposure-history diversity was limited by the small donor number.

CD4+ cells were split into CD45RA+ naive and CD45RA-negative memory subsets. V lost 7 bases, J lost 5 bases, and 16 bases stayed unmatched. The CDR3 has 18 residues. Germline lookup yields CDR1 WNHNN and CDR2 SYGVQD (reference sequence). Across several immunoSEQ plates, the genomic DNA of each subset was split evenly. Clones were read by immunoSEQ multiplex PCR, and TCRdb kept only the in-frame ones, dropping some. Found here are fewer than 1.4 million clones, approximately 80% of them singletons; the top ten hold 0.5% to 0.65%. The chain employs TRBV10-1 and TRBJ1-4, with TRBD1 identical over 10 bases. The sequenced sample was memory CD4+ T cells from PBMCs. Subset given: CD45RA-negative fraction. This clonotype was obtained from a man between 18 and 35 years old in good health. Some clones in this sample may be carry-over from other donors' samples. The CDR3 DNA reads as TGCGCCAGCATTACCGGGACAGGGGAGAATTGCGGAAATGAAAAACTGTTTTTT. Amino acid sequence: CASITGTGENCGNEKLFF.